The next 25 T cell receptor beta chains were all read from a single sample in a study of regulatory T cells in long-lasting Graves disease. Time point in this sample: newly diagnosed GD, antithyroid drugs for less than 3 months. With RNA extracted from PBMCs as input, the TCR library was made. Building the TCR beta libraries relied on iRepertoire HTBI primers, and CDR3 regions underwent Arm-PCR. TCRdb re-analysed the multiplex PCR reads in MiXCR, keeping a single row per CDR3 protein. The table has a few hundred thousand distinct CDR3 sequences, roughly 15% seen once. The same data also contributed to another study, on T cells in Graves' hyperthyroidism and ophthalmopathy.

This material consisted of peripheral blood mononuclear cells (PBMCs), taken at new diagnosis, from a patient treated with antithyroid drugs. These receptors were collected from a woman between 45 and 65 years old with Graves disease.

Written as DNA, the CDR3 is TGTGCCATCAGTGAGGAACCGGGACAGGCAGATACGCAGTATTTT. It is translated as CAISEEPGQADTQYF. The chain uses TRBV10-3 and TRBJ2-3; 8 nucleotides agree with TRBD1. CDR3 length: 15 residues. Unmatched junction bases numbered 5, after V lost 2 bases and J lost 4 bases. Germline V CDR1 and CDR2: ENHRY, SYGVKD.

This clonotype was counted a few times. The chain combines TRBV5-6 with TRBJ2-3; D possibly uses TRBD1 or TRBD2 (5 bases each). Germline-derived CDR1 and CDR2 are SGHDT and YYEEEE. Trimming left V 6 bases short and J 5 bases short, with 16 bases between. The CDR3 spans 14 residues. The CDR3 DNA sequence: TGTGCCAGCATACGAGGCAGGGACCAAGATACGCAGTATTTT. It codes for CASIRGRDQDTQYF. Supplemented by reference TRBV5-6 and TRBJ2-3, the full variable domain reads DAGVTQSPTHLIKTRGQQVTLRCSPKSGHDTVSWYQQALGQGPQFIFQYYEEEERQRGNFPDRFSGHQFPNYSSELNVNALLLGDSALYLCASIRGRDQDTQYFGPGTRLTVL.

This clonotype was observed many times. The chain is built from TRBV19 and TRBJ2-7; 11 nucleotides line up with TRBD1. CDR1 is LNHDA, CDR2 SQIVND, per germline (reference sequence). This CDR3 is 17 amino acids long. Trimming took 4 bases from V and 1 from J; bases not matched to a gene: 9. CDR3 region: CASSTDRGRDHSYEQYF. The CDR3 DNA reads as TGTGCCAGTAGTACGGACAGGGGGCGCGATCATTCCTACGAGCAGTACTTC. Full variable domain (outside the CDR3, taken from reference TRBV19 and TRBJ2-7): DGGITQSPKYLFRKEGQNVTLSCEQNLNHDAMYWYRQDPGQGLRLIYYSQIVNDFQKGDIAEGYSVSREKKESFPLTVTSAQKNPTAFYLCASSTDRGRDHSYEQYFGPGTRLTVT.

This clonotype was observed a handful of times. This sequence joins TRBV6-5 and TRBJ1-5, with D uncertain. Deletions cut 2 bases from V and 3 bases from J, with 8 bases between. Germline CDR1 reads MNHEY; CDR2 reads SVGAGI. This CDR3 has 14 residues. The CDR3 here is CASSYMGYNQPQHF. The CDR3 bases are TGTGCCAGCAGTTACATGGGATACAATCAGCCCCAGCATTTT.

CDR3 sequence reads: CASSVQGRERGSYNEQFF. The CDR3 DNA reads TGTGCCAGCAGCGTCCAGGGCAGGGAACGGGGCTCCTACAATGAGCAGTTCTTC. This chain connects TRBV9 to TRBJ2-1; perhaps D is TRBD1 or TRBD2 (5 bases each). V was cut by 2 bases and J by 0 bases, with 18 bases left in between. The CDR3 contains 18 residues. Germline CDR1 reads SGDLS; CDR2 reads YYNGEE.

This clonotype was counted between two and nine times. The gene calls are TRBV7-9 and TRBJ2-7; possible D gene TRBD2, 6 bases. The germline V gene has CDR1 SEHNR and CDR2 FQNEAQ (reference sequence). This CDR3 has 14 residues. Between the trimmed V and J ends, which lost 1 base and 3 bases, there was a span of 10 bases. The CDR3 nucleotides read TGTGCCAGCAGCTTAGAGGAGGGAAACTACGAGCAGTACTTC. It encodes CASSLEEGNYEQYF.

The J gene is TRBJ1-1, the V gene TRBV7-9; a possible D gene is TRBD1 (5 bases). Trimming stripped 6 bases from V and 7 bases from J, with 18 bases between. CDR3 size: 14 residues. CDR1 SEHNR and CDR2 FQNEAQ come from the germline V gene (reference sequence). The CDR3 is CASSEQVRPLEAFF. CDR3 DNA: TGTGCCAGCAGTGAACAGGTCCGACCGCTTGAAGCTTTCTTT. Drawing the rest from reference TRBV7-9 and TRBJ1-1, the complete variable domain is DTGVSQNPRHKITKRGQNVTFRCDPISEHNRLYWYRQTLGQGPEFLTYFQNEAQLEKSRLLSDRFSAERPKGSFSTLEIQRTEQGDSAMYLCASSEQVRPLEAFFGQGTRLTVV.

Details on this clonotype: This clone may be a read error of a much larger clone one base away. The genes are TRBV12-3 or TRBV12-4 and TRBJ2-3; 8 nucleotides align to TRBD1. This CDR3 comprises 14 residues. This CDR3 is CSTYGRGQIGTQYF. CDR3 DNA: TGTTCTACCTATGGCAGGGGGCAGATAGGTACGCAGTATTTT.

This clonotype was detected ten times or more. The chain uses TRBV7-9 and TRBJ2-4; D unclear. The V gene lost 3 bases and the J gene lost 3 bases, with 18 bases spanning the gap. The CDR3 has 17 amino acids. Germline V gene lookup returns CDR1 SEHNR and CDR2 FQNEAQ (reference sequence). The CDR3 here is CASSLADRPEGKNIQYF. CDR3 in DNA: TGTGCCAGCAGCTTGGCCGACCGGCCTGAAGGCAAAAACATTCAGTACTTC.

V usage is TRBV20-1 and J usage is TRBJ2-3; no firm D call. V was trimmed by 6 bases and J by 1 base, leaving 11 bases between them. Germline assignment: CDR1 DFQATT and CDR2 SNEGSKA (reference sequence). This CDR3 comprises 13 residues. CDR3 loop: CSAVSQGTDTQYF. The CDR3 DNA reads TGCAGTGCCGTGTCCCAAGGCACAGATACGCAGTATTTT.

This clonotype appeared many times. The gene calls are TRBV11-2 and TRBJ2-1, with D hard to call. The CDR3 has 13 amino acids. Germline V gene sequence: CDR1 SGHAT, CDR2 FQNNGV. V was shortened by 0 bases and J by 6 bases, with 6 bases between the two germline ends. The CDR3 sequence: CASSLESLNEQFF. The CDR3 nucleotides are TGTGCCAGCAGCTTAGAGTCGCTCAATGAGCAGTTCTTC.

There are a few counts of this clonotype. The V call is TRBV18, the J call TRBJ2-7; D remains unclear. The CDR3 loop spans 14 amino acids. Trimming removed 2 bases at V and 4 bases at J, with 12 bases between. Germline V lookup: CDR1 KGHSH, CDR2 LQKENI. CDR3 loop: CASSPGWAQYEQYF. CDR3 in DNA: TGTGCCAGCTCACCAGGCTGGGCACAATACGAGCAGTACTTC.

This clonotype has ten or more counts. The genes are TRBV6-1 and TRBJ1-5, with a tentative D call TRBD1 (6 bases). Germline assignment: CDR1 MNHNS and CDR2 SASEGT. V was cut by 5 bases and J by 4 bases, with 12 bases left in between. The CDR3 covers 14 residues. The CDR3 loop is CASSPTRGNQPQHF. CDR3 sequence (DNA): TGTGCCAGCAGTCCAACTAGGGGGAATCAGCCCCAGCATTTT.

This clonotype was found many times. This chain links TRBV20-1 with TRBJ2-3; D is possibly TRBD2 (6 bases). In germline, CDR1 is DFQATT, CDR2 SNEGSKA (reference sequence). The CDR3 covers 15 residues. Trimming took 0 bases from V and 2 from J, leaving 12 bases between them. The CDR3 nucleotides read TGCAGTGCTAGAGATGCGGGAATCGACACAGATACGCAGTATTTT. The encoded protein is CSARDAGIDTDTQYF.

This clonotype was found a few times. J is TRBJ1-6 and V is TRBV6-5, with no clear D. Germline V gene sequence: CDR1 MNHEY, CDR2 SVGAGI. V was cut by 0 bases and J by 7 bases, with 10 bases left in between. The CDR3 spans 15 residues. The CDR3 sequence: CASSYSWDRNSPLHF. CDR3 sequence (DNA): TGTGCCAGCAGTTACTCGTGGGATAGGAATTCACCCCTCCACTTT.

The table lists this clonotype with many counts. This chain uses TRBV18 with TRBJ2-7; D gene uncertain. The CDR3 is made up of 14 amino acids. V was cut by 2 bases and J by 4 bases, with 12 bases left in between. The germline gives CDR1 KGHSH, CDR2 LQKENI. The CDR3, as DNA: TGTGCCAGCTCACCAGGGCAAGATGGGTACGAGCAGTACTTC. Translation gives CASSPGQDGYEQYF.

The table lists this clonotype with many counts. The chain combines TRBV2 with TRBJ2-7, with 8 nucleotides matching TRBD2. CDR1 and CDR2 from the germline V gene are SNHLY and FYNNEI. After removal of 6 bases from V and 3 bases from J, the junction contained 10 bases not matched to a gene. There are 15 residues in the CDR3. This CDR3 reads CASRELSGSYYEQYF. The CDR3 DNA sequence: TGTGCCAGCAGGGAGTTGAGCGGGAGTTACTACGAGCAGTACTTC.

This clonotype has more than one count but fewer than ten. The chain uses TRBV3-1 and TRBJ2-4; D gene uncertain. Between the trimmed V and J ends, which lost 0 bases and 0 bases, there was a span of 12 bases. From germline, CDR1 is LGHDT and CDR2 YNNKEL (reference sequence). This CDR3 region has 17 residues. In nucleotides, the CDR3 is TGTGCCAGCAGCCAAGAACAGTTTGGGTTAGCCAAAAACATTCAGTACTTC. Protein product: CASSQEQFGLAKNIQYF.

The sample holds many counts of this clonotype. The chain employs TRBV6-1 and TRBJ2-7; TRBD1 matches at 7 bases. V shed 7 bases and J 3 bases; nucleotides not matched to a gene: 9. Looked up from germline, CDR1 is MNHNS and CDR2 is SASEGT. The CDR3 loop spans 14 amino acids. The CDR3 spells CASIAGTAYYEQYF. The CDR3 DNA sequence: TGTGCCAGCATCGCCGGGACAGCGTACTACGAGCAGTACTTC.

V usage is TRBV29-1 and J usage is TRBJ2-2; 7 nucleotides line up with TRBD1. V dropped 0 bases and J dropped 7; count of bases not matched to a gene: 14. Germline CDR1 is SQVTM and CDR2 is ANQGSEA. The CDR3 consists of 17 residues. CDR3 sequence reads: CSVEDRRDRDSHGELFF. The CDR3 DNA reads TGCAGCGTTGAAGATCGCCGAGACAGGGATTCGCACGGGGAGCTGTTTTTT.

This clonotype showed up just a few times. The genes are TRBV28 and TRBJ2-4, with a possible D match to TRBD1 (5 bases). Trimming pared 6 bases from V and 0 bases from J, leaving 21 bases between. This CDR3 comprises 18 residues. CDR1 MDHEN and CDR2 SYDVKM come from the germline V gene. For the CDR3, the DNA is TGTGCCAGCAGCCCCTCAAGGGGCAGGACCCTAGCCAAAAACATTCAGTACTTC. Translated: CASSPSRGRTLAKNIQYF.

On this clonotype: A much more abundant neighbour one base away suggests this may be a read error. This sequence joins TRBV29-1 and TRBJ1-1, with TRBD1 identical over 7 bases. The ends lost 6 bases at V and 4 bases at J; junction bases unmatched: 11. CDR3 length: 14 amino acids. The V gene's germline CDR1 is SQVTM and CDR2 ANQGSEA. The CDR3: CSVDRDREATEAFF. The CDR3 region has the DNA TGCAGCGTGGATAGAGACAGGGAGGCCACTGAAGCTTTCTTT. Together with reference TRBV29-1 and TRBJ1-1, the CDR3 gives the full variable domain: SAVISQKPSRDICQRGTSLTIQCQVDSQVTMMFWYRQQPGQSLTLIATANQGSEATYESGFVIDKFPISRPNLTFSTLTVSNMSPEDSSIYLCSVDRDREATEAFFGQGTRLTVV.

This clonotype was recorded many times. The chain links TRBV28 to TRBJ2-7; 9 bases map to TRBD2. Germline V gives CDR1 MDHEN, CDR2 SYDVKM. This CDR3 has 14 residues. V was clipped by 7 bases and J by 1 base; unmatched bases: 5. CDR3 residues: CASIQAGGSYEQYF. CDR3 DNA: TGTGCCAGCATCCAGGCGGGAGGGTCCTACGAGCAGTACTTC.

Notes on this clonotype: A junction end diverges from the germline sequence, so it may reflect a read error. The chain employs TRBV5-6 and TRBJ2-6; no definite D call. Germline assignment: CDR1 SGHDT and CDR2 YYEEEE. This CDR3 is 16 amino acids long. The CDR3 spells CASSLGGVFGANVLTF. The CDR3 bases are TGTGCCAGCAGTTTGGGCGGTGTTTTTGGGGCCAACGTCCTGACTTTC.

This clonotype was counted at least ten times. DNA for the CDR3: TGTGCCAGCAGCAGACCCGGGACAGGGTCCTACGAGCAGTACTTC. Its translation is CASSRPGTGSYEQYF. This chain connects TRBV6-2 or TRBV6-3 to TRBJ2-7, with 9 bases matching TRBD1. The CDR3 contains 15 residues. Trimming at V came to 6 bases and at J to 1 base, leaving 7 bases not matched to a gene. Germline CDR1 is MNHEY and CDR2 is SVGEGT.